Shown below are 14 T cell receptor beta chains from a single sample sequenced in a study of T cells in Graves' hyperthyroidism and ophthalmopathy. TCR beta CDR3 region amplification was performed from RNA transcripts. TCR CDR3 underwent first-round RT-PCR with the HTBI primer set. TCRdb independently ran MiXCR on the multiplex PCR reads; one entry per CDR3 protein. Altogether some 760,000 distinct CDR3 sequences are present, 14% being singletons, with the ten largest covering about 9.4%. Sequenced input: blood. The receptors here all came from a woman between 18 and 29 years old with Graves' hyperthyroidism.

This clonotype was recorded at least ten times. The gene calls are TRBV13 and TRBJ1-4; tentatively, D is TRBD1 (6 bases). Germline V lookup: CDR1 PRHDT, CDR2 FYEKMQ (reference sequence). Between the trimmed V and J ends, which lost 5 bases and 3 bases, there was a span of 13 bases. This CDR3 has 15 residues. CDR3: CASSRRGQANEKLFF. The CDR3 nucleotides are TGTGCCAGCAGCCGACGGGGGCAAGCTAATGAAAAACTGTTTTTT.

This clonotype has ten or more counts. The chain employs TRBV5-6 and TRBJ2-1; 7 bases are shared with TRBD2. Trimming removed 0 bases from V and 7 bases from J; junction bases left unmatched: 7. The CDR3 totals 15 residues. CDR1 is SGHDT, CDR2 YYEEEE, per germline. This CDR3 reads CASSLVTSDRNEQFF. DNA of the CDR3: TGTGCCAGCAGCTTGGTAACTAGCGACCGAAATGAGCAGTTCTTC.

This clonotype has more than one count but fewer than ten. This sequence joins TRBV5-1 and TRBJ2-7, with a tentative D call TRBD2 (6 bases). CDR3 size: 16 residues. The V and J ends lost 0 bases and 2 bases respectively, with 15 bases between them. CDR1 and CDR2 from the germline V gene are SGHRS and YFSETQ. The CDR3 reads CASSLGRDSTTYEQYF. The CDR3 DNA reads TGCGCCAGCAGCTTGGGGCGGGACTCAACAACCTACGAGCAGTACTTC.

This clonotype was picked up many times. The chain recombines TRBV11-2 with TRBJ1-4; D might be TRBD1 (5 bases). V lost 3 bases, J lost 0 bases, and 14 bases lay in between. Germline-derived CDR1 and CDR2 are SGHAT and FQNNGV. The CDR3 totals 17 residues. CDR3 DNA: TGTGCCAGCAGCTTTCCGCCACAGGACTCAACTAATGAAAAACTGTTTTTT. It encodes CASSFPPQDSTNEKLFF.

The chain is built from TRBV27 and TRBJ1-1; no reliable D call. From germline, CDR1 is MNHEY and CDR2 SMNVEV (reference sequence). This CDR3 contains 14 residues. With 5 bases removed from V and 0 bases from J, the gap between germline ends came to 10 bases. The CDR3 DNA follows: TGTGCCAGCAGTCATTTGACCATGAACACTGAAGCTTTCTTT. This translates into CASSHLTMNTEAFF.

The rearrangement joins TRBV10-2 to TRBJ2-3, with TRBD2 matching over 7 bases. CDR1 is WSHSY and CDR2 is SAAADI in the germline V gene. V lost 0 bases and J lost 0; bases outside the gene matches: 9. The CDR3 extends over 18 amino acids. Here the CDR3 DNA reads TGCGCCAGCAGTGAGTCTGGCCTCGGGGGGATAAGCACAGATACGCAGTATTTT. It translates to CASSESGLGGISTDTQYF.

The chain recombines TRBV30 with TRBJ2-3, with D perhaps TRBD2 (5 bases). The CDR3 runs to 14 residues. Trimming removed 5 bases from V and 1 base from J, with 13 bases in between. Germline V gives CDR1 GTSNPN, CDR2 SVGIG (reference sequence). CDR3 coding DNA: TGTGCCTGGTGTCGGGGAGAGGGCACAGATACGCAGTATTTT. Translation gives CAWCRGEGTDTQYF.

Worth noting for this clonotype: A much larger clone lies a single base off, so this may be a read error. The chain recombines TRBV28 with TRBJ2-7; TRBD2 might be the D (6 bases). The CDR3 is made up of 14 amino acids. CDR1 and CDR2 from the germline V gene are MDHEN and SYDVKM. The CDR3 loop is CASRSGLSSYERYF. CDR3 coding DNA: TGTGCCAGCAGATCGGGACTTAGCTCCTACGAGCGGTACTTC. Filled out from reference TRBV28 and TRBJ2-7, the complete variable domain reads DVKVTQSSRYLVKRTGEKVFLECVQDMDHENMFWYRQDPGLGLRLIYFSYDVKMKEKGDIPEGYSVSREKKERFSLILESASTNQTSMYLCASRSGLSSYERYFGPGTRLTVT.

To note about this clonotype: A clone one base away is much larger, so this may be a read error. V gene TRBV6-5 combines with J gene TRBJ2-3, with 11 bases fitting TRBD2. CDR1 MNHEY and CDR2 SVGAGI come from the germline V gene. This CDR3 comprises 17 residues. As DNA, the CDR3 is TGTGCCAGCAGTTACTCGGGACTAGCGGCCCTCACAGATACGCGGTATTTT. Protein product: CASSYSGLAALTDTRYF.

This clonotype came up a few times. The DNA of the CDR3 is TGTGCCAGCGCTGCGACAGCCAACACCGGGGAGCTGTTTTTT. Translating it yields CASAATANTGELFF. This chain links TRBV7-3 with TRBJ2-2, with a possible D match to TRBD1 (5 bases). Germline V lookup: CDR1 SGHTA, CDR2 FQGTGA. Trimming left V 8 bases short and J 2 bases short, with 12 bases between. The CDR3 loop spans 14 amino acids.

This clonotype was observed at least ten times. This chain connects TRBV2 to TRBJ2-1; 14 bases are a match to TRBD2. Unmatched junction bases numbered 3, after V lost 3 bases and J lost 8 bases. The CDR3 is 15 amino acids. Germline values: CDR1 SNHLY, CDR2 FYNNEI. The CDR3: CASSEGTSGSDEQFF. CDR3 DNA sequence: TGTGCCAGCAGTGAGGGGACTAGCGGGAGCGATGAGCAGTTCTTC.

There are many counts of this clonotype. The rearrangement links TRBV6-5 to TRBJ2-7; a weak D match, TRBD2 (5 bases). This CDR3 spans 13 amino acids. Trimming stripped 2 bases from V and 5 bases from J, with 10 bases between. Per germline, CDR1 MNHEY and CDR2 SVGAGI. CDR3 region: CASSYPGLDEQYF. For the CDR3, the DNA is TGTGCCAGCAGTTACCCCGGACTGGACGAGCAGTACTTC.

This chain uses TRBV15 with TRBJ1-2, with TRBD1 identical over 7 bases. The V gene end was trimmed by 1 base and the J gene end by 3 bases; junction bases not matched to a gene: 17. Germline CDR1 is LNHNV and CDR2 is YYDKDF (reference sequence). This CDR3 region has 19 residues. CDR3: CATSRVSKVSGTADYGYTF. The CDR3 DNA follows: TGTGCCACCAGCAGAGTGTCTAAAGTTTCCGGGACAGCTGACTATGGCTACACCTTC.

This chain connects TRBV9 to TRBJ2-7; TRBD2 aligns across 7 bases. Per the germline V gene, CDR1 is SGDLS and CDR2 is YYNGEE. V was pared by 4 bases and J by 7 bases, with 14 bases of the junction left unmatched. The CDR3 sequence is 15 residues long. The CDR3 protein is CASSPHSGPPQEQYF. The CDR3 DNA reads TGTGCCAGCAGCCCCCATAGCGGGCCTCCCCAGGAGCAGTACTTC.